This T cell receptor beta chain was recovered during a study of CD8 T cells in ankylosing spondylitis. This clonotype was detected a few times. The antigen is unknown. Study-level results: Researchers report that disease-linked clones proved CD8+ and relatively rare in peripheral blood. In ankylosing spondylitis patients, matched synovial fluid reportedly showed significant enrichment of disease-linked clones. What appeared characteristic of ankylosing spondylitis blood was a TCR beta motif of under 10 highly homologous variants.

Scientists made TCR beta libraries using quantitative 5'-RACE with molecular barcodes. TCRdb analysed the 5' RACE reads with MiXCR anew, one entry per CDR3 protein. The sample holds a few hundred thousand distinct CDR3 sequences; less than 25% are singletons and the top ten take roughly 4%. Trimming removed 4 bases from V and 2 bases from J, with 15 bases in between. Germline CDR1 and CDR2: SGHRS and YFSETQ. The CDR3 loop spans 15 amino acids. Sequencing was done on a sample of blood, either unsorted or a sorted T cell fraction (not recorded which). This sequence originates from a female donor with ankylosing spondylitis or in good health (not recorded which). The chain is built from TRBV5-1 and TRBJ2-5; no definite D call. The CDR3 loop reads CASSPRASPQETQYF. CDR3 DNA: TGCGCCAGCAGCCCCCGGGCGTCACCTCAAGAGACCCAGTACTTC. The variable domain in full, with the rest retrieved from reference TRBV5-1 and TRBJ2-5, is KAGVTQTPRYLIKTRGQQVTLSCSPISGHRSVSWYQQTPGQGLQFLFEYFSETQRNKGNFPGRFSGRQFSNSRSEMNVSTLELGDSALYLCASSPRASPQETQYFGPGTRLLVL.